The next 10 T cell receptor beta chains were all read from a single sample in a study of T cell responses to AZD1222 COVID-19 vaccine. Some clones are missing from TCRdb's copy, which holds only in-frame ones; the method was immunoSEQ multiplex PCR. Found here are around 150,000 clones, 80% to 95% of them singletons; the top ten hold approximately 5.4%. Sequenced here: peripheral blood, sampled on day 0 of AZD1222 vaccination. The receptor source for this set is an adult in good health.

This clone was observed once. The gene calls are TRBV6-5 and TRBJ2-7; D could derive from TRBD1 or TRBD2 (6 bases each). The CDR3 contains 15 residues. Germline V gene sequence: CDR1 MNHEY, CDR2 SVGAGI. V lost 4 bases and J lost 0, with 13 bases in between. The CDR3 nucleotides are TGTGCCAGCAGTTTGAACGGGGGCCGCTCCTACGAGCAGTACTTC. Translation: CASSLNGGRSYEQYF.

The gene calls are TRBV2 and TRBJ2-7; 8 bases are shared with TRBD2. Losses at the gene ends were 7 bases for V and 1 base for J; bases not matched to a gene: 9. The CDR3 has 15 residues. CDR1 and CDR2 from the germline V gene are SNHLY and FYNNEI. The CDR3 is CASKKSGSVSYEQYF. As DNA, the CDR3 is TGTGCCAGCAAAAAGAGCGGGAGTGTGTCCTACGAGCAGTACTTC. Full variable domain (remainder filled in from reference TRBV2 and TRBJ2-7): EPEVTQTPSHQVTQMGQEVILRCVPISNHLYFYWYRQILGQKVEFLVSFYNNEISEKSEIFDDQFSVERPDGSNFTLKIRSTKLEDSAMYFCASKKSGSVSYEQYFGPGTRLTVT.

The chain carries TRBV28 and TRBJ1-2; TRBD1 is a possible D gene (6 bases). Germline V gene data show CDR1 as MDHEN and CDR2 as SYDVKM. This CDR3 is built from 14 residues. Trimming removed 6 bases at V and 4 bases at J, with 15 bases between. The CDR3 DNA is TGTGCCAGCAGCTCCAGGGGCGGCCTCTATGGCTACACCTTC. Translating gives CASSSRGGLYGYTF.

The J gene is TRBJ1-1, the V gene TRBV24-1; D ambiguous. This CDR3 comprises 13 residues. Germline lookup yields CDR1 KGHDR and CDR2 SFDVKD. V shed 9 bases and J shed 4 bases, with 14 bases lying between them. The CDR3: CATSSGLGTEAFF. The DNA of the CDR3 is TGTGCCACCTCTTCGGGCTTGGGCACTGAAGCTTTCTTT.

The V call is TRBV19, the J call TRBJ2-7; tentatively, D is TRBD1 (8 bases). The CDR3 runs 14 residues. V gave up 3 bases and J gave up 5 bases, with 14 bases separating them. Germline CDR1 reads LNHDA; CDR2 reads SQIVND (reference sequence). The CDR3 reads CASSIRQGRDEQYF. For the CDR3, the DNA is TGTGCCAGTAGTATTCGACAGGGGAGGGACGAGCAGTACTTC.

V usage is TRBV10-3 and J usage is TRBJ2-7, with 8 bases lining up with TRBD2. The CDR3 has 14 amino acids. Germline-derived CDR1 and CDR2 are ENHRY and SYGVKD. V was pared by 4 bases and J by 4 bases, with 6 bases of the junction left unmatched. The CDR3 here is CAISVQRGNYEQYF. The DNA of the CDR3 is TGTGCCATCAGTGTCCAGCGGGGGAATTACGAGCAGTACTTC.

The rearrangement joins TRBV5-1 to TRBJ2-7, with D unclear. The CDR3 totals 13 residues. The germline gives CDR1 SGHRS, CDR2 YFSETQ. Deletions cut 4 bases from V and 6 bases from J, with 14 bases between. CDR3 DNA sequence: TGCGCCAGCAGCCTGGCAGGTCAGTTCGAGCAGTACTTC. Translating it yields CASSLAGQFEQYF.

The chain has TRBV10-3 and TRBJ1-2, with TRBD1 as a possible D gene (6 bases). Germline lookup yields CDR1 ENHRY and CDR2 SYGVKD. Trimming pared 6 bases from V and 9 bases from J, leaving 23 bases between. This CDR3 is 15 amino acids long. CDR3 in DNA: TGTGCCATCAGAACAACCGCGGGACACCAGGCCCGCTACACCTTC. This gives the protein CAIRTTAGHQARYTF.

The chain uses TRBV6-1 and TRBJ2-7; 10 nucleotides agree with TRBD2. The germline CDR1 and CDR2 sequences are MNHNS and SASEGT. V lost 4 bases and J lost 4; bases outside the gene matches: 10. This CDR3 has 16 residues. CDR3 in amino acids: CASSVLAGGLEYEQYF. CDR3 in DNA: TGTGCCAGCAGTGTTTTAGCGGGGGGCCTAGAGTACGAGCAGTACTTC.

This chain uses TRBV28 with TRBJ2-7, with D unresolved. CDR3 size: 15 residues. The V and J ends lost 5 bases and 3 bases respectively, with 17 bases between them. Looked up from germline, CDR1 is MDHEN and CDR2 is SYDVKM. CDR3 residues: CASSTSSEQDYEQYF. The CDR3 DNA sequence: TGTGCCAGCAGTACCTCTTCCGAGCAAGACTACGAGCAGTACTTC.